The 14 T cell receptor beta chains reported below all come from one sample, sequenced in a study of human T cells and chemical hapten exposure. The time point is: pre-sensitization, week 0. Noted treatment: therapeutic diphenylcyclopropenone sensitization with weekly scalp DPC. TCRdb ran MiXCR on the RACE reads and lists one entry per CDR3 protein. The table lists 95,000 to 150,000 distinct CDR3 sequences, about 14% of them singletons. The specimen comprised whole blood, sampled in connection with sensitization to the hapten diphenylcyclopropenone (DPC). The receptors come from a woman aged 18-29 years with alopecia areata. Some clones in this sample may be carry-over from other donors' samples.

This clonotype was recorded a few times. This sequence joins TRBV2 and TRBJ2-6; D is unresolved. The CDR3 sequence is 15 residues long. V lost 6 bases to trimming and J lost 2 bases, with 11 bases between them. The germline gives CDR1 SNHLY, CDR2 FYNNEI. For the CDR3, the DNA is TGTGCCAGCAGGCTTCAGATGGCTGGGGCCAACGTCCTGACTTTC. Translated: CASRLQMAGANVLTF.

The rearrangement links TRBV28 to TRBJ2-3; TRBD2 agrees at 10 bases. The V gene end was trimmed by 2 bases and the J gene end by 4 bases; junction bases not matched to a gene: 3. Germline V CDR1 and CDR2: MDHEN, SYDVKM. The CDR3 runs to 15 residues. The CDR3 here is CASSLGSGRPDTQYF. CDR3 nucleotide sequence: TGTGCCAGCAGTTTAGGTAGCGGGAGGCCAGATACGCAGTATTTT.

Comment on this clonotype: One junction end disagrees with the germline gene, perhaps due to a read error. The CDR3 region has the DNA TGTGCCAGCAGCGTTGGGGGCCAAGAGACTCAGTACTTC. It translates to CASSVGGQETQYF. V usage is TRBV9 and J usage is TRBJ2-5; D is possibly TRBD1 (6 bases). Germline CDR1 and CDR2: SGDLS and YYNGEE. The CDR3 consists of 13 residues.

The chain carries TRBV12-3 or TRBV12-4 and TRBJ1-6, with 7 bases aligning to TRBD1. V was pared by 5 bases and J by 8 bases, with 6 bases of the junction left unmatched. The CDR3 covers 14 residues. The CDR3 DNA reads as TGTGCCAGCAGTAGGGGGCTCCCGGATTCACCCCTCCACTTT. Translated: CASSRGLPDSPLHF.

In its sample, this clonotype was seen many times. The V gene is TRBV7-2, the J gene TRBJ1-1, with 8 bases matching TRBD1. This CDR3 is built from 19 residues. From germline, CDR1 is SGHTA and CDR2 FQGNSA. Trimming at V came to 3 bases and at J to 2 bases, leaving 17 bases not matched to a gene. CDR3 DNA: TGTGCCAGCAGCTTTTTTTCCTCGGGGACAGGTCGTGTTAACACTGAAGCTTTCTTT. Translated, it gives CASSFFSSGTGRVNTEAFF. The full variable domain, in which reference TRBV7-2 and TRBJ1-1 provide the parts outside the CDR3, is GAGVSQSPSNKVTEKGKDVELRCDPISGHTALYWYRQSLGQGLEFLIYFQGNSAPDKSGLPSDRFSAERTGGSVSTLTIQRTQQEDSAVYLCASSFFSSGTGRVNTEAFFGQGTRLTVV.

In this sample, this clonotype turned up a few times. This sequence joins TRBV27 and TRBJ2-3; 14 bases match TRBD2. Germline loops: CDR1 MNHEY, CDR2 SMNVEV (reference sequence). The trim removed 5 bases at V and 14 bases at J, leaving 18 bases unmatched. This CDR3 is built from 17 residues. Here the CDR3 DNA reads TGTGCCAGCAGTACCGGGACTAGCGGGGGCCCCTCGGAAGGGGTGTATTTT. Amino acid sequence: CASSTGTSGGPSEGVYF.

This clonotype has just a few counts. This chain uses TRBV7-2 with TRBJ2-2; D gene unclear. Germline CDR1 SGHTA, CDR2 FQGNSA. The CDR3 covers 16 residues. V lost 1 base and J lost 0, with 9 bases in between. The CDR3 DNA reads as TGTGCCAGCAGCTTAGACAGTCCAACGAACACCGGGGAGCTGTTTTTT. Encoded protein: CASSLDSPTNTGELFF.

The rearrangement links TRBV7-6 to TRBJ2-2; TRBD2 might be the D (6 bases). Per the germline V gene, CDR1 is SGHVS and CDR2 is FNYEAQ. The CDR3 covers 15 residues. With 6 bases removed from V and 7 bases from J, the gap between germline ends came to 18 bases. The CDR3 DNA follows: TGTGCCAGCAGTCCGCTTCGGGGAGGTAGCGGGGAGCTGTTTTTT. It codes for CASSPLRGGSGELFF.

J is TRBJ2-2 and V is TRBV7-2; 16 bases fit TRBD2. The V gene end was trimmed by 4 bases and the J gene end by 6 bases; junction bases not matched to a gene: 8. Germline CDR1 SGHTA, CDR2 FQGNSA. This CDR3 region has 18 residues. The CDR3 spells CASSSPGLAGGSSGELFF. CDR3 DNA: TGTGCCAGCAGCTCCCCGGGACTAGCGGGGGGGTCGTCCGGGGAGCTGTTTTTT.

The chain recombines TRBV7-6 with TRBJ2-3, with D unclear. This CDR3 region has 15 residues. From germline, CDR1 is SGHVS and CDR2 FNYEAQ. V was shortened by 0 bases and J by 0 bases, with 7 bases between the two germline ends. In DNA form, the CDR3 reads TGTGCCAGCAGCTTAGCGTTTACTAGCACAGATACGCAGTATTTT. The encoded protein is CASSLAFTSTDTQYF.

This sequence joins TRBV6-2 or TRBV6-3 and TRBJ1-2; D gene unclear. The CDR3 consists of 14 residues. With 0 bases removed from V and 4 bases from J, the gap between germline ends came to 9 bases. From germline, CDR1 is MNHEY and CDR2 SVGEGT. CDR3 sequence (DNA): TGTGCCAGCAGTTACTCGAACCAGGTCTATGGCTACACCTTC. The encoded protein is CASSYSNQVYGYTF.

This clonotype was recorded at least ten times. The chain employs TRBV20-1 and TRBJ2-7, with TRBD2 matching 8 bases. The length of the CDR3 is 13 residues. Trimming at V came to 3 bases and at J to 2 bases, leaving 3 bases not matched to a gene. Germline V CDR1 and CDR2: DFQATT, SNEGSKA (reference sequence). Here the CDR3 DNA reads TGCAGTGCTAGCGGGGGGGCCACCTACGAGCAGTACTTC. This encodes CSASGGATYEQYF.

The chain joins TRBV29-1 to TRBJ2-7, with a weak D call TRBD2 (6 bases). The ends were cut back, 3 bases at V and 4 bases at J, with 16 bases in the middle. Germline CDR1 is SQVTM and CDR2 is ANQGSEA. CDR3 length: 14 residues. This chain's CDR3 is CSVEVLGGTYEQYF. The CDR3 nucleotides are TGCAGCGTTGAGGTTCTGGGAGGTACTTACGAGCAGTACTTC.

Ten or more counts support this clonotype. The chain is built from TRBV18 and TRBJ2-1; a weak D match, TRBD1 (6 bases). The CDR3 runs 15 residues. V dropped 5 bases and J dropped 5 bases, with 16 bases sitting between them. The germline V gene encodes CDR1 KGHSH and CDR2 LQKENI. CDR3 bases: TGTGCCAGCTCAACTCGGACAGTCCTGGACAATGAGCAGTTCTTC. Residues: CASSTRTVLDNEQFF.